This entry is about one T cell receptor beta chain. These data belong to a study of blood T cell repertoires in COVID-19. Study overall: Specimens from acute and convalescent COVID-19 originated in the United States, Italy and Spain. Sources were T cells, B-cell-depleted T cells, or PBMCs; the material itself was cDNA or gDNA.

V lost 1 base, J lost 4 bases, and 4 bases stayed unmatched. Germline CDR1 reads SEHNR; CDR2 reads FQNEAQ (reference sequence). This CDR3 spans 14 amino acids. Authors' processing steps: Amplifying reference gene primers gave estimates of nucleated cell counts. Profiled with immunoSEQ multiplex PCR; TCRdb holds only in-frame clones, not every one. V and J calls and clone size are copied from that table; D and trimming were computed from the DNA. In the table there are tens of thousands of clones, 75% to 95% of which are singletons. V gene TRBV7-9 combines with J gene TRBJ2-7; 7 positions agree with TRBD1. The receptor comes from a man aged 35 to 55 with acute or convalescent COVID-19. Material for sequencing was peripheral blood. In nucleotides, the CDR3 is TGTGCCAGCAGCTTAGTGGGGACAGATTACGAGCAGTACTTC. Protein: CASSLVGTDYEQYF.